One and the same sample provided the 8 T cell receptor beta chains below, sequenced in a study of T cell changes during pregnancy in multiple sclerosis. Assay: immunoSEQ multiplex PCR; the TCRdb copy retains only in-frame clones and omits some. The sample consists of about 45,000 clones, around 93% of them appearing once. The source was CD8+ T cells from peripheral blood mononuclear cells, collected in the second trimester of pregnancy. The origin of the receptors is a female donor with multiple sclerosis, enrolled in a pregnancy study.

Written as DNA, the CDR3 is TGTGCCAGCAGCGCCGAGGGCGGGATGGGCTACGAGCAGTACTTC. It translates to CASSAEGGMGYEQYF. This rearrangement joins TRBV7-8 to TRBJ2-7; D is perhaps TRBD2 (6 bases). There are 15 residues in the CDR3. Germline-derived CDR1 and CDR2 are SGHVS and FQNEAQ. V was clipped by 5 bases and J by 3 bases, with 17 bases between them.

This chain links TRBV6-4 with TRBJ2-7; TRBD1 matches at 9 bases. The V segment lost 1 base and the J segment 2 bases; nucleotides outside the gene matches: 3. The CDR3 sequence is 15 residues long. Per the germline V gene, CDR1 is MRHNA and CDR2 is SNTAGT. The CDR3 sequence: CASSDLWDRAYEQYF. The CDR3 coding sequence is TGTGCCAGCAGTGACTTATGGGACAGGGCCTACGAGCAGTACTTC.

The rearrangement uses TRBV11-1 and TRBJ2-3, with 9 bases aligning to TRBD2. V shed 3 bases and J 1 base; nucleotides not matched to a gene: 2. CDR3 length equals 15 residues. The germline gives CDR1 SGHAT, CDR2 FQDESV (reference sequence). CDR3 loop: CASSLKRGGTDTQYF. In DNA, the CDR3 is TGTGCCAGCAGCTTGAAGCGGGGGGGCACAGATACGCAGTATTTT.

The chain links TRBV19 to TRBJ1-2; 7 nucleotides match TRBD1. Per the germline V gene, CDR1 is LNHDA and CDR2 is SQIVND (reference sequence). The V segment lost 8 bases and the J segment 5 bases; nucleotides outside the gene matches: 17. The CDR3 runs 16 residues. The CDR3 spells CASSTPGQVVTYGYTF. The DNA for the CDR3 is TGTGCCAGTTCCACCCCCGGACAGGTTGTTACGTATGGCTACACCTTC.

CDR3 region: CASKAGTGEFGYTF. The DNA of the CDR3 is TGTGCCAGCAAGGCCGGGACAGGGGAATTTGGCTACACCTTC. The gene calls are TRBV9 and TRBJ1-2; 10 bases line up with TRBD1. The junction had 9 bases not matched to a gene; V was cut back by 6 bases and J by 7 bases. Germline assignment: CDR1 SGDLS and CDR2 YYNGEE. The CDR3 extends over 14 amino acids.

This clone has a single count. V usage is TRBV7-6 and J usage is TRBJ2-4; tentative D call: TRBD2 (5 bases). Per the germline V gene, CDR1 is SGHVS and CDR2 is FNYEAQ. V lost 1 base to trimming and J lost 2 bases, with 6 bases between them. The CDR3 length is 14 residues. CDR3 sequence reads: CASSLGGSKNIQYF. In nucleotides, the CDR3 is TGTGCCAGCAGCTTAGGAGGGTCCAAAAACATTCAGTACTTC.

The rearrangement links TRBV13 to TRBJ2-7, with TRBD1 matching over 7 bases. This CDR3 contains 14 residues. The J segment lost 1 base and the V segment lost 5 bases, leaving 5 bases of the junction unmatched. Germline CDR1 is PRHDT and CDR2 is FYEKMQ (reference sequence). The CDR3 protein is CASSQGGGSYEQYF. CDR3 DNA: TGTGCCAGCAGCCAAGGGGGCGGGTCCTACGAGCAGTACTTC.

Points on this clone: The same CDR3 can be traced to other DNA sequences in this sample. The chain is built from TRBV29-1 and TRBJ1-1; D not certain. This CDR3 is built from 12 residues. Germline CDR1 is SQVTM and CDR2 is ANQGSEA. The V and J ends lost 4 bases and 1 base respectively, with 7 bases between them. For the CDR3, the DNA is TGCAGCGTTGGTAGAGGGAACACTGAAGCTTTCTTT. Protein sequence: CSVGRGNTEAFF.